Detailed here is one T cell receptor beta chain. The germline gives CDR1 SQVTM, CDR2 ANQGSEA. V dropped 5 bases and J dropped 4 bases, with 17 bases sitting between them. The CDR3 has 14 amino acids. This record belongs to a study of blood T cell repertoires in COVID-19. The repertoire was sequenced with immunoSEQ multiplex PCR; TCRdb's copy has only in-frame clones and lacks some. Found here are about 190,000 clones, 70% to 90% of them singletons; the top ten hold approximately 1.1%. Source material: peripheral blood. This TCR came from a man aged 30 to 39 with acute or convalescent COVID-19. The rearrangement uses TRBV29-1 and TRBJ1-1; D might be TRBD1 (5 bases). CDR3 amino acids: CSVITARQGTEAFF. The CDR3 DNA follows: TGCAGCGTTATCACGGCGAGGCAGGGCACTGAAGCTTTCTTT.